This TCR beta chain was identified during a study of human T cells and chemical hapten exposure. The overall study: Alopecia areata, totalis or universalis affected patients, mainly female.

Via MiXCR, TCRdb re-called the RACE reads, giving one row per CDR3 protein. This table holds about 340,000 distinct CDR3 sequences, about 7% found once. Specified time point: patch test 1, 2 weeks after DPC sensitization. The treatment here: therapeutic diphenylcyclopropenone sensitization with weekly scalp DPC. Unfractionated whole blood yielded the extracted total RNA. A few counts support this clonotype. The CDR3 consists of 15 residues. Germline trimming cut 3 bases from V and 6 bases from J; bases unmatched to any gene: 4. Germline CDR1 SGHTA, CDR2 FQGNSA. The clonotype originates from a woman aged 18-29 years with alopecia areata. Some clones in this sample may be carry-over from other donors' samples. The sample consisted of whole blood, taken in connection with sensitization to the hapten diphenylcyclopropenone (DPC). The chain is built from TRBV7-2 and TRBJ2-3, with TRBD2 identical over 12 bases. In DNA form, the CDR3 reads TGTGCCAGCAGCTTCAGTGGACTAGCGGGGGATACGCAGTATTTT. It is translated as CASSFSGLAGDTQYF.